This TCR beta chain originates from a study of prognosis after radiotherapy for stage I lung cancer. The V end was cut by 0 bases, the J end by 0 bases, with 7 bases between. The V gene's germline CDR1 is SGHRS and CDR2 YFSETQ. The CDR3 is 15 amino acids. Two-round multiplex PCR on genomic DNA was the method by which TCR beta CDR3 was amplified. First-round PCR employed TRBV- and TRBJ-specific primers for each gene. From the multiplex PCR reads, TCRdb called clonotypes with MiXCR, one entry per CDR3 protein. This table holds about 27,000 distinct CDR3 sequences, about 45% found once. This clonotype occurred many times.

The rearrangement joins TRBV5-1 to TRBJ1-3; D might be TRBD1 (6 bases). This TCR was sampled from a donor aged 50 or older with non-small cell lung cancer. Sequencing used PBMCs, obtained before or after stereotactic body radiation therapy (not recorded which). CDR3 protein: CASSLEGGSGNTIYF. The DNA for the CDR3 is TGCGCCAGCAGCTTGGAAGGGGGCTCTGGAAACACCATATATTTT.